This is a list of T cell receptor beta chains from one sample in a study of T cells expressing NK-cell markers. TCRdb derives one entry per CDR3 protein from the 5' RACE reads, leaving out DNA. The specimen's table records 350,000 to 500,000 distinct CDR3 sequences. Specimen: blood T cells: a sorted CD56 or NKG2C T cell subset, CD4+ or CD8+ T cells, or bulk PBMC T cells (not recorded which). The origin of the receptors is a woman aged 18-70 years in good health. CDR3s include the opening cysteine and the closing phenylalanine or tryptophan. Size values are once, few and many counts, or a class for expanded clones, and some rows have none.

CASRPSQGATEAFF,.,TRBV6-2/TRBV6-3,TRBJ1-1
CASSLLGTETQYF,.,TRBV12-3/TRBV12-4,TRBJ2-5
CASSQGGNSSPLHF,.,TRBV4-3,TRBJ1-6
CSVDTGEGYTF,.,TRBV29-1,TRBJ1-2
CSASNRGPTYEQYF,.,TRBV20-1,TRBJ2-7
CASSPRQGAETQYF,.,TRBV6-4,TRBJ2-5
CASSSPGVRQFF,.,TRBV28,TRBJ2-1
CASSQGGVYNEQFF,.,TRBV4-3,TRBJ2-1
CASSLISGSSYEQYF,medium-sized,TRBV28,TRBJ2-7
CASSHGLVDSPLHF,.,TRBV28,TRBJ1-6
CASSFIIGLADTGEQFF,.,TRBV7-9,TRBJ2-1
CASSSGGKRTDTQYF,.,TRBV7-2,TRBJ2-3
CASSRDRADEQFF,.,TRBV6-6,TRBJ2-1
CASSHQQGGYEQFF,.,TRBV7-2,TRBJ2-1
CASSIKAINEQFF,.,TRBV19,TRBJ2-1
CASSFTGTSSYNEQFF,.,TRBV11-1,TRBJ2-1
CASSLEGRGEQFF,.,TRBV5-1,TRBJ2-1
CASNRPGTEETQYF,.,TRBV5-1,TRBJ2-5
CASSPTVSNRNEKLFF,.,TRBV18,TRBJ1-4
CASSLAYLRAAEAFF,.,TRBV12-3/TRBV12-4,TRBJ1-1
CASSLRGKLFF,.,TRBV12-3/TRBV12-4,TRBJ1-4
CASSLDGTGVYNEQFF,.,TRBV7-2,TRBJ2-1
CASSGTQSPDTQYF,.,TRBV5-1,TRBJ2-3
CSARAPGTHYEQYF,.,TRBV20-1,TRBJ2-7
CSAPNEAGGAAEAFF,.,TRBV29-1,TRBJ1-1
CASSLTAGYTF,.,TRBV12-3/TRBV12-4,TRBJ1-2
CASSPQRGPNPQETQYF,.,TRBV13,TRBJ2-5
CAISVTGESGYTF,.,TRBV10-3,TRBJ1-2
CASSARLAGGYEQYF,.,TRBV5-1,TRBJ2-7
CASSYEAGGRKTQYF,.,TRBV6-5,TRBJ2-5
CATARGWTETQYF,.,TRBV6-1,TRBJ2-5
CASSQDRRAGVFF,.,TRBV14,TRBJ2-4
CASSDNWQASDQPQHF,.,TRBV12-3/TRBV12-4,TRBJ1-5
CASSQGSAKNIQYF,.,TRBV3-1,TRBJ2-4
CASSVTGDTQYF,.,TRBV6-5,TRBJ2-3
CASSRWGGYTEAFF,.,TRBV12-3/TRBV12-4,TRBJ1-1
CASSFDLRDYGYTF,.,TRBV5-6,TRBJ1-2
CSVEDRGTEAFF,.,TRBV29-1,TRBJ1-1
CASSGLVRHEQFF,.,TRBV25-1,TRBJ2-1
CSARDSHSNQPQHF,.,TRBV20-1,TRBJ1-5
CASSQYSGPLPYEQYF,.,TRBV12-3/TRBV12-4,TRBJ2-7
CASSPVTWTSGGAATGELFF,.,TRBV28,TRBJ2-2
CAISDQGTVYNEQFF,.,TRBV10-3,TRBJ2-1
CASSLEFPGPVDEQYF,.,TRBV7-9,TRBJ2-7
CASSQDLRAGGRDIQYF,.,TRBV4-3,TRBJ2-4
CASSSRDTSTEAFF,.,TRBV5-5,TRBJ1-1
CSVDQGGSYNEQFF,.,TRBV29-1,TRBJ2-1